These T cell receptor beta chains were read from a single sample in a study of response to subunit inactivated influenza vaccine. TCRdb re-called the RT-PCR reads with MiXCR, one entry per CDR3 protein. Among around 520,000 distinct CDR3 sequences, roughly 12% were seen once, and the ten largest hold 10%. The input for sequencing was PBMCs from blood, taken on the day of vaccination. All receptors derive from a man aged 50 or older who received an inactivated influenza vaccine. Each CDR3 is given with its conserved first and last residue. D genes are given only for firm matches. Not all rows give a size; the values are once, few, many and, for expanded clones, a class.

cdr3_length j_call d_call v_call clone_size cdr3_nt cdr3_aa
17 TRBJ2-1 - TRBV5-6 - TGTGCCAGCAGCCTGACCCCGGCGGCCAGCTCCTACAATGAGCAGTTCTTC CASSLTPAASSYNEQFF
14 TRBJ1-4 - TRBV7-9 few TGTGCCAGCAGCTTAAATGACGGGGATGAAAAACTGTTTTTT CASSLNDGDEKLFF
15 TRBJ1-2 TRBD1 TRBV28 - TGTGCCAGCAGTACTAACAGGGGGCAGGGCTATGGCTACACCTTC CASSTNRGQGYGYTF
13 TRBJ1-1 - TRBV11-3 - TGTGCCAGCAGCCCCCATCAGAACACTGAAGCTTTCTTT CASSPHQNTEAFF
15 TRBJ1-1 - TRBV19 many TGTGCCAGTAAAGGAAGCCGGAACCTTGACACTGAAGCTTTCTTT CASKGSRNLDTEAFF
14 TRBJ2-3 TRBD2 TRBV12-3/TRBV12-4 - TGTGCCAGCAGTTTTTCAGCGGGAGGCCGGTTGGAGTATTTT CASSFSAGGRLEYF
14 TRBJ1-2 TRBD1 TRBV6-2/TRBV6-3 - TGTGCCAGCAGAAAAACAGGGGGAAACTATGGCTACACCTTC CASRKTGGNYGYTF
13 TRBJ2-7 - TRBV7-9 - TGTGCCAGCTCAATAGGCCTTAACTACGAGCAGTACTTC CASSIGLNYEQYF
15 TRBJ2-7 - TRBV4-2 few TGTGCCAGCAGTCAGGTTGCCAGGGGCTCCTACGAGCAGTACTTC CASSQVARGSYEQYF
13 TRBJ2-4 - TRBV7-2 - TGTGCCAGCAGCCCTGACTATGGGTCCATTCAGTACTTC CASSPDYGSIQYF
13 TRBJ1-4 TRBD1 TRBV12-3/TRBV12-4 - TGTGCCAGCAGACAGGGGTTGGGTGAAAAACTGTTTTTT CASRQGLGEKLFF
14 TRBJ2-7 - TRBV29-1 few TGCAGCGTTGGATGGCAGGGGAGCGCCTACGAGCAGTACTTC CSVGWQGSAYEQYF
14 TRBJ2-2 - TRBV19 - TGTGCCAGTAGTAACCGGGAAGGGGACGGGGAGCTGTTTTTT CASSNREGDGELFF
15 TRBJ2-3 - TRBV6-5 - TGTGCCAGCAGTTACGGGGATAAAAGCACAGATACGCAGTATTTT CASSYGDKSTDTQYF
13 TRBJ2-7 - TRBV9 - TGTGCCAGCAGCTATGCCTTCCAAACCGAGCAGTACTTC CASSYAFQTEQYF
14 TRBJ1-2 - TRBV9 - TGTGCCAGCAGCCAAGCACCTGCTAACTATGGCTACACCTTC CASSQAPANYGYTF
16 TRBJ2-3 TRBD1 TRBV4-2 - TGTGCCAGCAGCCAAACGGACAGGGGTCACACAGATACGCAGTATTTT CASSQTDRGHTDTQYF
19 TRBJ2-2 - TRBV27 many TGTGCCAGCAGTTTAGGCATAGGAGCCCTCTTCGCGAACACCGGGGAGCTGTTTTTT CASSLGIGALFANTGELFF
18 TRBJ1-2 - TRBV9 few TGTGCCAGCAGCCCAAAAATGGGAGGGGAGCCGACTAACTATGGCTACACCTTC CASSPKMGGEPTNYGYTF
13 TRBJ1-1 - TRBV9 few TGTGCCAGCAGCGCCGGACAGAGGACTGAAGCTTTCTTT CASSAGQRTEAFF
15 TRBJ1-4 TRBD1 TRBV5-1 many TGCGCCAGCAGCTACACCAGGGGGCCCAATGAAAAACTGTTTTTT CASSYTRGPNEKLFF
16 TRBJ2-1 TRBD2 TRBV9 few TGTGCCAGCAGCGATCCAGGCGGGAGTACCGACAATGAGCAGTTCTTC CASSDPGGSTDNEQFF
14 TRBJ2-1 TRBD2 TRBV7-9 - TGTGCCAGCAGCCAAGGGCTAGCGGGGTATGAGCAGTTCTTC CASSQGLAGYEQFF
12 TRBJ2-2 - TRBV3-1 many TGTGCCAGCAGCCAAGGCGAAGGGGAGCTGTTTTTT CASSQGEGELFF
12 TRBJ2-4 - TRBV28 many TGTGCCAGCAACATAGCCAAAAACATTCAGTACTTC CASNIAKNIQYF
12 TRBJ1-2 - TRBV6-5 - TGTGCCACCCTCTCGGGAGACTATGGCTACACCTTC CATLSGDYGYTF
12 TRBJ1-1 - TRBV7-2 many TGTGCCAGCGCGCCCCGGGGCCCTGAAGCTTTCTTT CASAPRGPEAFF
15 TRBJ2-7 - TRBV4-2 - TGTGCCAGCAGCCAAGAAGGTGCGAAGGTCCACGAGCAGTACTTC CASSQEGAKVHEQYF
14 TRBJ1-4 - TRBV10-3 few TGTGCCATCAGTGAGATTTTGACTAATGAAAAACTGTTTTTT CAISEILTNEKLFF
16 TRBJ2-1 TRBD2 TRBV5-1 few TGCGCCAGCAGCTTGGTGGTGACTAGCGGGGCGAATGAGCAGTTCTTC CASSLVVTSGANEQFF
15 TRBJ2-7 TRBD1 TRBV6-2/TRBV6-3 - TGTGCCAGCAGTTCGGGACAGGGGGCGTACTACGAGCAGTACTTC CASSSGQGAYYEQYF
13 TRBJ2-1 - TRBV19 - TGTGCCAGTAGTATTTCCAGAGGCAATGAGCAGTTCTTC CASSISRGNEQFF
15 TRBJ1-1 - TRBV27 few TGTGCCAGCAGTTTGTGGGTGGGAGAATACACTGAAGCTTTCTTT CASSLWVGEYTEAFF
16 TRBJ1-1 - TRBV27 - TGTGCCAGCAGTTTATCGATCACGGTAGCGGGCACTGAAGCTTTCTTT CASSLSITVAGTEAFF
16 TRBJ2-3 TRBD1 TRBV7-2 few TGTGCCAGCAGCGCCTCGGGACAGTTAAGCACAGATACGCAGTATTTT CASSASGQLSTDTQYF
11 TRBJ2-7 - TRBV12-3/TRBV12-4 few TGTGCCAGCAGCAAAGTCTACGAGCAGTACTTC CASSKVYEQYF
15 TRBJ2-2 - TRBV7-2 - TGTGCCAGCACCTATACTGGCGGCCACACCGGGGAGCTGTTTTTT CASTYTGGHTGELFF
15 TRBJ2-2 TRBD2 TRBV3-1 few TGTGCCAGCAACCAGGGACTAGCGTGGGCCGGGGAGCTGTTTTTT CASNQGLAWAGELFF
15 TRBJ2-2 - TRBV5-1 many TGCGCCAGCAGCTTGGAACCCCGCGCTCCCGGGGAGCTGTTTTTT CASSLEPRAPGELFF
17 TRBJ2-7 TRBD1 TRBV5-1 few TGCGCCAGCCGCAGGACTGGTGGGACAGGGTCCCCCTACGAGCAGTACTTC CASRRTGGTGSPYEQYF
12 TRBJ2-7 - TRBV20-1 many TGCAGTGCTAGAGGGGGGACTGACGAGCAGTACTTC CSARGGTDEQYF
13 TRBJ2-5 TRBD2 TRBV20-1 - TGCAGTACTAGCGGGCAGAGACTAGAGACCCAGTACTTC CSTSGQRLETQYF
15 TRBJ1-1 - TRBV5-1 many TGCGCCAGCAGCTTGGAGGTCAGGGCTGGGACTGAAGCTTTCTTT CASSLEVRAGTEAFF